These 20 T cell receptor beta chains were sequenced from one sample in a study of post-analysis software for immune sequencing data. Study findings and constraints: With TRBV5-6, TRBV5-1 and TRBV20-1 included, about 5 TRBV segments were more frequent in patients than in controls.

Each TCR beta cDNA library carried unique molecular identifiers. TCRdb re-called the PCR reads with MiXCR, one entry per CDR3 protein. The sample records roughly 800,000 distinct CDR3 sequences, about 27% being singletons. These receptors have no known antigen. Material: blood. The receptors shown here come from a girl between 10 and 17 years old with multiple sclerosis.

The chain uses TRBV25-1 and TRBJ1-1; D is possibly TRBD1 (5 bases). The ends were cut back, 3 bases at V and 6 bases at J, with 14 bases in the middle. Germline V gives CDR1 MGHDK, CDR2 SYGVNS. CDR3 size: 14 residues. CDR3 bases: TGTGCCAGCAGTGAGACAGTCCCGGCTGCTGAAGCTTTCTTT. Translating it yields CASSETVPAAEAFF.

The gene calls are TRBV5-1 and TRBJ2-3; tentatively, D is TRBD2 (6 bases). Germline CDR1 is SGHRS and CDR2 is YFSETQ. The CDR3 has 18 residues. V was trimmed by 0 bases and J by 6 bases, leaving 23 bases between them. The CDR3 loop reads CASSLVYSMASVTDTQYF. The DNA for the CDR3 is TGCGCCAGCAGCTTGGTCTACTCGATGGCTAGCGTCACCGATACGCAGTATTTT.

The gene calls are TRBV2 and TRBJ1-3; D is undetermined. The germline V gene encodes CDR1 SNHLY and CDR2 FYNNEI. This CDR3 is built from 13 residues. V lost 8 bases and J lost 4, with 12 bases in between. This CDR3 reads CASGRVAGNTIYF. Here the CDR3 DNA reads TGTGCCAGCGGAAGGGTTGCCGGAAACACCATATATTTT.

This chain connects TRBV29-1 to TRBJ2-1; D not resolved. Trimming took 3 bases from V and 0 from J, leaving 15 bases between them. Germline-derived CDR1 and CDR2 are SQVTM and ANQGSEA. This CDR3 contains 16 residues. The CDR3 loop reads CSVDSVTESSYNEQFF. DNA of the CDR3: TGCAGCGTTGATAGTGTGACGGAGAGCTCCTACAATGAGCAGTTCTTC.

The V call is TRBV20-1, the J call TRBJ1-1; no firm D call. Germline values: CDR1 DFQATT, CDR2 SNEGSKA (reference sequence). Deletions cut 3 bases from V and 3 bases from J, with 14 bases between. This CDR3 has 14 residues. CDR3 loop: CSASYGSSDTEAFF. CDR3 sequence (DNA): TGCAGTGCTAGTTACGGGAGCTCGGACACTGAAGCTTTCTTT.

In this sample, this clonotype turned up a few times. The chain joins TRBV6-2 or TRBV6-3 to TRBJ2-7, with D perhaps matching TRBD1 (5 bases). The germline V gene encodes CDR1 MNHEY and CDR2 SVGEGT. Trimming cost V 0 bases and J 5 bases, with 14 bases left between them. The CDR3 has 15 amino acids. The CDR3: CASSYSGQGHNEQYF. For the CDR3, the DNA is TGTGCCAGCAGTTACTCGGGGCAGGGTCACAACGAGCAGTACTTC.

The V gene is TRBV13, the J gene TRBJ2-7, with D possibly being TRBD2 (5 bases). There are 14 residues in the CDR3. The germline V and J ends were trimmed by 6 bases and 3 bases, with 15 bases remaining between them. Per the germline V gene, CDR1 is PRHDT and CDR2 is FYEKMQ (reference sequence). CDR3: CASSFRGPNYEQYF. The DNA of the CDR3 is TGTGCCAGCAGTTTTAGAGGGCCCAACTACGAGCAGTACTTC.

In this sample, this clonotype turned up a few times. The chain recombines TRBV20-1 with TRBJ2-1; 7 positions match TRBD1. The CDR3 has 17 residues. Germline V gene lookup returns CDR1 DFQATT and CDR2 SNEGSKA (reference sequence). Germline trimming cut 1 base from V and 4 bases from J; bases unmatched to any gene: 13. Written as DNA, the CDR3 is TGCAGTGCTAGAGCGACCTCAGGGGGAAGTGGATACAATGAGCAGTTCTTC. It specifies CSARATSGGSGYNEQFF.

This chain connects TRBV6-2 or TRBV6-3 to TRBJ2-1; 8 bases align to TRBD2. There are 18 residues in the CDR3. CDR1 and CDR2 (germline): MNHEY, SVGEGT. With V trimmed by 3 bases and J by 4 bases, 14 bases remained unmatched. CDR3 DNA: TGTGCCAGCAGTTATATGCTCCCGACTAGCGCACTATACAATGAGCAGTTCTTC. Translating it yields CASSYMLPTSALYNEQFF.

This chain joins TRBV7-2 and TRBJ1-2, with 7 bases that match TRBD1. CDR1 and CDR2 (germline): SGHTA, FQGNSA. The CDR3 contains 14 residues. V gave up 5 bases and J gave up 8 bases; unmatched junction bases: 11. The CDR3 bases are TGTGCCAGCAGCACCCAGACAGGGTTGAGCGGCTACACCTTC. As protein: CASSTQTGLSGYTF.

This clonotype came up a few times. The chain is built from TRBV20-1 and TRBJ2-5, with D perhaps TRBD1 (5 bases). This CDR3 region has 13 residues. Deletions cut 0 bases from V and 5 bases from J, with 10 bases between. The germline V gene encodes CDR1 DFQATT and CDR2 SNEGSKA (reference sequence). CDR3 region: CSARDPKGETQYF. The CDR3 DNA reads TGCAGTGCTAGAGATCCGAAGGGGGAGACCCAGTACTTC.

This clonotype appeared a few times. This chain links TRBV7-2 with TRBJ2-3; 9 bases are shared with TRBD2. Germline V gene data show CDR1 as SGHTA and CDR2 as FQGNSA. V dropped 6 bases and J dropped 6; count of bases not matched to a gene: 10. The CDR3 is 15 amino acids. CDR3 sequence reads: CASRTTSGLRDTQYF. The CDR3 DNA reads TGTGCCAGCAGGACGACTAGCGGCCTTCGGGATACGCAGTATTTT.

The gene calls are TRBV7-9 and TRBJ2-3; 7 nucleotides agree with TRBD1. CDR3 size: 15 residues. The germline V gene has CDR1 SEHNR and CDR2 FQNEAQ (reference sequence). The junction had 6 bases not matched to a gene; V was cut back by 5 bases and J by 1 base. This chain's CDR3 is CASSKTGTGTDTQYF. The CDR3 DNA reads TGTGCCAGCAGCAAAACCGGGACAGGCACAGATACGCAGTATTTT. Combining the CDR3 with reference TRBV7-9 and TRBJ2-3 gives the whole variable domain DTGVSQNPRHKITKRGQNVTFRCDPISEHNRLYWYRQTLGQGPEFLTYFQNEAQLEKSRLLSDRFSAERPKGSFSTLEIQRTEQGDSAMYLCASSKTGTGTDTQYFGPGTRLTVL.

This clonotype appeared a few times. The chain is built from TRBV29-1 and TRBJ2-1, with a weak D call TRBD2 (6 bases). The CDR3 has 12 residues. V dropped 6 bases and J dropped 10 bases, with 16 bases sitting between them. Germline assignment: CDR1 SQVTM and CDR2 ANQGSEA. The CDR3 spells CSVERNRGEQFF. The CDR3 nucleotides read TGCAGCGTGGAGAGAAATCGGGGGGAGCAGTTCTTC.

DNA of the CDR3: TGTGCCAGCAGTGGGACAGGGCTCGCCACAGATACGCAGTATTTT. As protein: CASSGTGLATDTQYF. The chain combines TRBV25-1 with TRBJ2-3; TRBD1 matches at 8 bases. The ends lost 4 bases at V and 2 bases at J; junction bases unmatched: 5. This CDR3 is 15 amino acids long. Per germline, CDR1 MGHDK and CDR2 SYGVNS.

The rearrangement uses TRBV6-1 and TRBJ2-3, with 12 positions matching TRBD1. With 4 bases clipped from V and 1 base from J, the junction kept 6 bases outside the gene matches. CDR1 is MNHNS and CDR2 is SASEGT in the germline V gene. The CDR3 covers 17 residues. CDR3: CASSGRDRGLGTDTQYF. CDR3 DNA: TGTGCCAGCAGTGGGAGGGACAGGGGGCTCGGCACAGATACGCAGTATTTT.

The chain carries TRBV27 and TRBJ2-7; TRBD1 aligns across 10 bases. This CDR3 region has 14 residues. J gave up 6 bases and V 5 bases, and 7 bases lay outside the gene matches. Germline V gene data show CDR1 as MNHEY and CDR2 as SMNVEV (reference sequence). The CDR3 sequence: CASSDRDRGSEQYF. CDR3 bases: TGTGCCAGCAGTGACCGGGACAGGGGATCCGAGCAGTACTTC.

The table lists this clonotype with a few counts. This chain connects TRBV7-8 to TRBJ2-1; tentatively, D is TRBD1 or TRBD2 (5 bases each). V lost 2 bases and J 10 bases, leaving 33 bases between the germline ends. The CDR3 runs 20 residues. CDR1 is SGHVS, CDR2 FQNEAQ, per germline. The CDR3 nucleotides are TGTGCCAGCAGCTTAAATAGGGAGCGGCCCCGGGACGAGACTGTCTGGGAGCAGTTCTTC. Translating it yields CASSLNRERPRDETVWEQFF. Looking up the rest from reference TRBV7-8 and TRBJ2-1 gives the full variable domain: GAGVSQSPRYKVAKRGQDVALRCDPISGHVSLFWYQQALGQGPEFLTYFQNEAQLDKSGLPSDRFFAERPEGSVSTLKIQRTQQEDSAVYLCASSLNRERPRDETVWEQFFGPGTRLTVL.

The gene calls are TRBV27 and TRBJ2-7, with a tentative D call TRBD1 (6 bases). CDR1 and CDR2 (germline): MNHEY, SMNVEV (reference sequence). Trimming removed 6 bases from V and 3 bases from J, with 15 bases in between. The CDR3 is made up of 14 amino acids. The chain's CDR3 is CASRETGGFYEQYF. CDR3 bases: TGTGCCAGCAGAGAGACAGGCGGGTTCTACGAGCAGTACTTC.

The chain combines TRBV12-3 or TRBV12-4 with TRBJ2-3; D tentatively reads TRBD1 or TRBD2 (5 bases each). The CDR3 is 11 residues long. Trimming pared 8 bases from V and 3 bases from J, leaving 6 bases between. DNA of the CDR3: TGTGCCAGCTGGGGGACAGATACGCAGTATTTT. Translating gives CASWGTDTQYF.